Below, one T cell receptor (beta chain) is given with its context. Its matching antigen is unknown. The data stem from a study of T cells in Graves' hyperthyroidism and ophthalmopathy. Study-level points and caveats: Ophthalmopathy cases were set apart from stable hyperthyroidism by a 13 V-J model.

Amplification of TCR beta CDR3 regions was performed using RNA transcripts as template. The HTBI primer set served for first-round RT-PCR of the TCR CDR3. One entry per CDR3 protein results from TCRdb running MiXCR on the multiplex PCR reads. In the table there are a few hundred thousand distinct CDR3 sequences, about 13% of which are singletons. Absent ophthalmopathy progression within 18 months defined stable Graves' hyperthyroidism. Uncontrolled infection, other autoimmune disease, pregnancy and lactation each barred patients from inclusion. The sequencing input was blood. The source is a woman aged 18-29 years with Graves' hyperthyroidism.

Here the CDR3 DNA reads TGTGCCAGCAGCTTAGATCCCGGGGCTTTATATGGCTACACCTTC. This sequence encodes CASSLDPGALYGYTF. This chain uses TRBV11-2 with TRBJ1-2; the D gene is possibly TRBD1 (5 bases). Trimming cost V 0 bases and J 5 bases, with 13 bases left between them. CDR1 SGHAT and CDR2 FQNNGV come from the germline V gene. There are 15 residues in the CDR3.